These T cell receptor beta chains were read from a single sample in a study of blood T cell repertoires in COVID-19. Method: immunoSEQ multiplex PCR; TCRdb's copy keeps in-frame clones and lacks some. The sample holds over 200,000 clones, around 90% seen once. Sequenced input: peripheral blood. These receptors were collected from a woman aged 30 to 39 with acute or convalescent COVID-19. Each CDR3 is given with its conserved first and last residue. A D gene is named only where the DNA matches it firmly. Not all rows give a size; the values are once, few, many and, for expanded clones, a class.

D gene	clone size	J gene	V gene	CDR3 protein	CDR3 DNA
NA	NA	TRBJ2-5	TRBV29-1	CSVEAASAGRGETQYF	TGCAGCGTTGAAGCCGCGTCGGCAGGGCGCGGAGAGACCCAGTACTTC
TRBD1	few	TRBJ2-1	TRBV27	CASSLPGTGVNEQFF	TGTGCCAGCAGTTTGCCCGGGACAGGGGTTAATGAGCAGTTCTTC
TRBD2	NA	TRBJ2-7	TRBV5-6	CASIRRGLAGVGSYEQYF	TGTGCCAGCATCCGTAGAGGACTAGCGGGAGTAGGATCCTACGAGCAGTACTTC
NA	NA	TRBJ2-1	TRBV30	CAWGVGLIYNEQFF	TGTGCCTGGGGAGTGGGACTCATCTACAATGAGCAGTTCTTC
NA	NA	TRBJ2-7	TRBV7-2	CASSLVNEQYF	TGTGCCAGCAGCTTAGTCAACGAGCAGTACTTC
TRBD1	NA	TRBJ1-1	TRBV3-1/TRBV3-2	CASSQGTGGGTEAFF	TGTGCCAGCAGCCAAGGGACAGGGGGGGGCACTGAAGCTTTCTTT
TRBD2	few	TRBJ2-2	TRBV3-1/TRBV3-2	CASSHAGTRGTGELFF	TGTGCCAGCAGCCATGCCGGGACTAGGGGCACCGGGGAGCTGTTTTTT
NA	NA	TRBJ2-1	TRBV10-3	CAIRRQDTYNEQFF	TGTGCCATCCGTCGGCAGGACACCTACAATGAGCAGTTCTTC
NA	NA	TRBJ1-1	TRBV30	CAWSSGRATEAFF	TGTGCCTGGAGCTCAGGGAGGGCGACTGAAGCTTTCTTT
NA	NA	TRBJ2-1	TRBV19	CATRLAAAYNEQFF	TGTGCCACTCGCCTGGCTGCGGCCTACAATGAGCAGTTCTTC
NA	NA	TRBJ2-6	TRBV27	CASSRRGFSSGANVLTF	TGTGCCAGCAGCCGAAGGGGGTTTTCCTCTGGGGCCAACGTCCTGACTTTC
TRBD1	NA	TRBJ2-1	TRBV19	CASSIDTGEEQFF	TGTGCCAGTAGTATAGACACAGGGGAAGAGCAGTTCTTC
NA	NA	TRBJ2-3	TRBV19	CASSLAGSTDTQYF	TGTGCCAGTAGTCTCGCGGGAAGCACAGATACGCAGTATTTT
TRBD1	NA	TRBJ2-7	TRBV13	CASSLGGRGSYEQYF	TGTGCCAGCAGCTTAGGGGGCAGGGGGTCCTACGAGCAGTACTTC
TRBD1	NA	TRBJ2-7	TRBV4-1	CASSPKGVGQGGTYEQYF	TGCGCCAGCAGCCCAAAAGGAGTGGGACAGGGTGGAACCTACGAGCAGTACTTC
NA	NA	TRBJ2-5	TRBV5-1	CASSIWTKQETQYF	TGCGCCAGCAGCATCTGGACAAAACAAGAGACCCAGTACTTC
NA	NA	TRBJ1-1	TRBV19	CASSIPIGTEAFF	TGTGCCAGTAGTATTCCCATCGGGACTGAAGCTTTCTTT
NA	NA	TRBJ2-3	TRBV4-3	CASSPRGGLSTDTQYF	TGCGCCAGCAGCCCCCGCGGAGGGCTTTCCACAGATACGCAGTATTTT
NA	NA	TRBJ2-3	TRBV27	CASCPGSDTQYF	TGTGCCAGCTGCCCAGGATCAGATACGCAGTATTTT
NA	once	TRBJ2-7	TRBV7-8	CASSATVGPQPYEQYF	TGTGCCAGCAGCGCAACAGTGGGGCCTCAACCCTACGAGCAGTACTTC
NA	once	TRBJ1-1	TRBV5-6	CASSNDRPMSTEAFF	TGTGCCAGCAGTAACGACAGGCCTATGAGCACTGAAGCTTTCTTT
TRBD2	NA	TRBJ2-2	TRBV5-3	CARSPSGRGTGELFF	TGTGCCAGAAGCCCTAGCGGGAGGGGCACCGGGGAGCTGTTTTTT
NA	NA	TRBJ2-7	TRBV7-5	CARSGGGRYSYEQYF	TGTGCCAGAAGTGGGGGCGGGAGGTACTCCTACGAGCAGTACTTC
TRBD2	NA	TRBJ2-3	TRBV9	CASSVDLAGAADTQYF	TGTGCCAGCAGCGTAGACCTAGCGGGAGCAGCAGATACGCAGTATTTT
NA	NA	TRBJ2-1	TRBV19	CASRLEPLSYNEQFF	TGTGCCAGTAGATTGGAGCCGCTCTCCTACAATGAGCAGTTCTTC
NA	NA	TRBJ1-4	TRBV19	CASSIFFGGNEKLFF	TGTGCCAGTAGTATATTTTTTGGAGGTAATGAAAAACTGTTTTTT
TRBD2	few	TRBJ2-1	TRBV10-3	CAISGTSVNEQFF	TGTGCCATTTCCGGGACTAGCGTCAATGAGCAGTTCTTC
TRBD1	NA	TRBJ2-2	TRBV27	CASGSSTGVVFF	TGTGCCAGCGGATCCTCGACAGGGGTGGTGTTTTTT
TRBD1	few	TRBJ2-7	TRBV12-3/TRBV12-4	CASSPRQGDEQYF	TGTGCCAGCAGTCCCCGACAGGGGGACGAGCAGTACTTC
TRBD2	NA	TRBJ2-1	TRBV19	CASSIGSGTRDEQFF	TGTGCCAGTAGTATAGGGAGTGGGACTAGAGATGAGCAGTTCTTC
NA	NA	TRBJ2-2	TRBV15	CATKEGGGALTGELFF	TGTGCCACCAAAGAGGGGGGAGGGGCCCTCACCGGGGAGCTGTTTTTT
NA	once	TRBJ1-6	TRBV7-8	CASSLSIVPSSYNSPLHF	TGTGCCAGCAGCTTGTCTATCGTCCCTAGCTCCTATAATTCACCCCTCCACTTT
NA	NA	TRBJ2-7	TRBV12-3/TRBV12-4	CARIGSYEQYF	TGTGCCAGGATCGGCTCCTACGAGCAGTACTTC
TRBD1	NA	TRBJ2-1	TRBV11-2	CASTHDRGLYNEQFF	TGTGCCAGCACCCACGACAGGGGGCTGTACAATGAGCAGTTCTTC
NA	NA	TRBJ2-1	TRBV6-5	CASSPSVSSYNEQFF	TGTGCCAGCAGTCCTAGCGTGAGCTCCTACAATGAGCAGTTCTTC
TRBD2	once	TRBJ2-7	TRBV6-5	CASSLGLAGVREQYF	TGTGCCAGCAGTTTAGGACTAGCGGGAGTACGCGAGCAGTACTTC
NA	NA	TRBJ2-3	TRBV19	CASSTFTDTQYF	TGTGCCAGTAGTACTTTTACAGATACGCAGTATTTT
NA	NA	TRBJ2-1	TRBV9	CASSVVARNKGYNEQFF	TGTGCCAGCAGCGTAGTTGCGCGGAACAAGGGGTACAATGAGCAGTTCTTC
TRBD2	NA	TRBJ2-1	TRBV19	CASSLGTSGSPNEQFF	TGTGCCAGTAGCCTAGGGACTAGCGGGAGTCCTAATGAGCAGTTCTTC
TRBD1	NA	TRBJ1-4	TRBV2	CASRARTGGNEKLFF	TGTGCCAGCAGAGCGCGGACAGGAGGAAATGAAAAACTGTTTTTT
NA	once	TRBJ2-5	TRBV7-9	CASSLGDTETQYF	TGTGCCAGCAGCTTAGGGGACACAGAGACCCAGTACTTC
NA	NA	TRBJ1-5	TRBV18	CASSPAGGNQPQHF	TGTGCCAGCTCACCAGCGGGCGGCAATCAGCCCCAGCATTTT
TRBD1	once	TRBJ2-7	TRBV4-1	CASSLRRTGGYEQYF	TGCGCCAGCAGCCTTCGAAGGACAGGGGGCTACGAGCAGTACTTC
NA	NA	TRBJ2-3	TRBV15	CATSRVGATDTQYF	TGTGCCACCAGCAGAGTGGGGGCGACAGATACGCAGTATTTT
NA	NA	TRBJ2-7	TRBV7-2	CASSLGPGDEQYF	TGTGCCAGCAGCTTAGGTCCAGGGGATGAGCAGTACTTC
NA	NA	TRBJ2-7	TRBV7-2	CASSPQTGLSTEQYF	TGTGCCAGCAGCCCGCAAACAGGGCTTTCCACCGAGCAGTACTTC
TRBD1	NA	TRBJ2-4	TRBV30	CATQGENIQYF	TGTGCCACCCAGGGGGAAAACATTCAGTACTTC
NA	NA	TRBJ2-1	TRBV4-3	CASSQDQRTARNEQFF	TGCGCCAGCAGCCAAGATCAAAGAACAGCCCGCAATGAGCAGTTCTTC
NA	once	TRBJ1-5	TRBV6-1	CASSDRPTGFNQPQHF	TGTGCCAGCAGTGACCGCCCCACAGGGTTCAATCAGCCCCAGCATTTT